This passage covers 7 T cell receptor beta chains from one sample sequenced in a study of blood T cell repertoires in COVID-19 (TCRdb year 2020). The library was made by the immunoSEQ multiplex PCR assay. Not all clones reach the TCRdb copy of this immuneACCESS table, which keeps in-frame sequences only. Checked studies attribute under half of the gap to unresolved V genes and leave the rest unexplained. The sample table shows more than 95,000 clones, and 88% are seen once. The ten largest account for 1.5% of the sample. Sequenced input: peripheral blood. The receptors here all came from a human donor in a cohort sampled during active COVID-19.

CDR3 sequence (DNA): TGCGCCAGCAGCTTACTAGCAGTGAACACCGGGGAGCTGTTTTTT. It is translated as CASSLLAVNTGELFF. V is TRBV5-1 and J is TRBJ2-2; TRBD2 is a possible D gene (6 bases). The CDR3 is 15 amino acids. Germline loops: CDR1 SGHRS, CDR2 YFSETQ. Trimming removed 2 bases at V and 1 base at J, with 9 bases between.

The chain's CDR3 is CSVEDPSEYGYTF. The CDR3 nucleotides are TGCAGCGTTGAAGATCCTAGTGAATATGGCTACACCTTC. V and J are TRBV29-1 and TRBJ1-2, with D hard to call. In germline, CDR1 is SQVTM, CDR2 ANQGSEA. V was trimmed by 0 bases and J by 5 bases, leaving 10 bases between them. The CDR3 consists of 13 residues.

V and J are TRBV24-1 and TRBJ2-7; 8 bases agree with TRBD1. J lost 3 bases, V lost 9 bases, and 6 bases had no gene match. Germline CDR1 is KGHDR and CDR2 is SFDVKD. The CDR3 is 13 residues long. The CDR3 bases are TGTGCCACCCAATCAACAGGGGGCTACGAGCAGTACTTC. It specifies CATQSTGGYEQYF.

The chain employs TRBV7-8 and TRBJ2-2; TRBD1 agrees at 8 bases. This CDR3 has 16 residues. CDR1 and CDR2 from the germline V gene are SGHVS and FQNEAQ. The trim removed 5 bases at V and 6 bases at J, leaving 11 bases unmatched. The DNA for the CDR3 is TGTGCCAGCAGCGCGAACAGGGGGATCGGTCCCGGGGAGCTGTTTTTT. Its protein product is CASSANRGIGPGELFF.

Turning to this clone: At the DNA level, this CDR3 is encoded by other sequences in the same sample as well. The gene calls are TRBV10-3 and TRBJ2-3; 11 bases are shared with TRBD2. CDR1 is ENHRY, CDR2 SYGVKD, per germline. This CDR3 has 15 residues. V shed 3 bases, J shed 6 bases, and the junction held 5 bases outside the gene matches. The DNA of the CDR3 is TGTGCCATCAGTGAATTAGCGGGAGGGCCTGATACGCAGTATTTT. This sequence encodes CAISELAGGPDTQYF.

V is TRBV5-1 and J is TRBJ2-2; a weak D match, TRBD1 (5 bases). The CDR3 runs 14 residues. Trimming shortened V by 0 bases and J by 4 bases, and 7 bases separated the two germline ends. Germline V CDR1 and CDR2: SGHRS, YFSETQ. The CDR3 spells CASSLGRATGELFF. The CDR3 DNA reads TGCGCCAGCAGCTTGGGCAGGGCCACCGGGGAGCTGTTTTTT.

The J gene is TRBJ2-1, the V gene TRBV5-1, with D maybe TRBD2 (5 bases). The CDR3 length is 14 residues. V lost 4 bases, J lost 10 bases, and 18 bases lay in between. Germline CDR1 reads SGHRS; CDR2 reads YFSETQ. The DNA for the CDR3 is TGCGCCAGCAGCCTAACCCGGACTGAGAAGGAGCAGTTCTTC. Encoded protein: CASSLTRTEKEQFF.